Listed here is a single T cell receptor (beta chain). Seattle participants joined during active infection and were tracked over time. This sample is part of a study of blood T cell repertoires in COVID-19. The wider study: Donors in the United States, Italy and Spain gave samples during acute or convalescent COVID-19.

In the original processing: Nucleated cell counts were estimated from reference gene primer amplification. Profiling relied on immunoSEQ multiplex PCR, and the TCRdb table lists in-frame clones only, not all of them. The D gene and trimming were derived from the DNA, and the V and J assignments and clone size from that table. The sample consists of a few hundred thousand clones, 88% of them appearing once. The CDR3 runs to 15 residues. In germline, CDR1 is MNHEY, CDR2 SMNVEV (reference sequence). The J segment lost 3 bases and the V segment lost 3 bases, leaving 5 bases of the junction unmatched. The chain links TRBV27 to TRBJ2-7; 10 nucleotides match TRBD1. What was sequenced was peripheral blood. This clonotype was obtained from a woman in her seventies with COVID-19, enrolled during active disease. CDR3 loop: CASSFGTGDFYEQYF. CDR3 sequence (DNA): TGTGCCAGCAGTTTCGGGACAGGGGATTTCTACGAGCAGTACTTC.